A single sample is the source of the 27 T cell receptor beta chains below, sequenced in a study of blood T cells in healthy people across ages. For the second PCR, which ran for about 7 to 11 cycles, a sample-barcoded 5' primer and a J-beta primer mix were used. TCRdb used MiXCR to reprocess the 5' RACE reads, holding one entry per CDR3 protein. This table has about 730,000 distinct CDR3 sequences, roughly 44% appearing once. The specimen sequenced was blood. Source of these receptors: a woman aged 60-75 years in good health.

The chain links TRBV12-3 or TRBV12-4 to TRBJ2-1, with D unclear. V lost 6 bases and J 9 bases, leaving 15 bases between the germline ends. The CDR3 covers 13 residues. The CDR3 coding sequence is TGTGCCAGCAGCCCCCAACAAGGCGCTGAGCAGTTCTTC. Translated, it gives CASSPQQGAEQFF.

V is TRBV6-6 and J is TRBJ2-1, with TRBD2 matching 13 bases. The trim removed 6 bases at V and 10 bases at J, leaving 6 bases unmatched. This CDR3 spans 14 amino acids. CDR1 and CDR2 from the germline V gene are MNHNY and SVGAGI (reference sequence). The CDR3 coding sequence is TGTGCCAGCAGGGGGGGGACTAGCGGGACCGAGCAGTTCTTC. It yields the protein CASRGGTSGTEQFF.

The chain carries TRBV20-1 and TRBJ2-5; TRBD1 matches 7 bases. V trimming: 4 bases; J trimming: 2 bases; junction bases outside the gene matches: 10. Germline-derived CDR1 and CDR2 are DFQATT and SNEGSKA (reference sequence). This CDR3 comprises 15 residues. This chain's CDR3 is CSATDRVWGQETQYF. CDR3 in DNA: TGCAGTGCTACAGACAGGGTCTGGGGGCAAGAGACCCAGTACTTC.

This chain joins TRBV3-1 and TRBJ2-7, with D maybe TRBD1 (5 bases). CDR1 is LGHDT and CDR2 is YNNKEL in the germline V gene (reference sequence). The CDR3 has 13 amino acids. V gave up 5 bases and J gave up 3 bases, with 11 bases separating them. The CDR3, as DNA: TGTGCCAGCAGCTTTGTTCAGGGCTACGAGCAGTACTTC. Translating it yields CASSFVQGYEQYF.

The chain carries TRBV2 and TRBJ2-7; D is unclear. Trimming shortened V by 4 bases and J by 2 bases, and 9 bases separated the two germline ends. This CDR3 spans 13 amino acids. Germline V CDR1 and CDR2: SNHLY, FYNNEI. The CDR3 here is CASSVRQPYEQYF. The CDR3 nucleotides are TGTGCCAGCAGTGTTAGGCAGCCCTACGAGCAGTACTTC.

This clonotype has more than one count but fewer than ten. The chain combines TRBV20-1 with TRBJ1-2; D possibly corresponds to TRBD1 (6 bases). Looked up from germline, CDR1 is DFQATT and CDR2 is SNEGSKA (reference sequence). The CDR3 has 13 residues. V lost 5 bases and J 4 bases, leaving 14 bases between the germline ends. CDR3 amino acids: CSAGYETGYGYTF. In DNA, the CDR3 is TGCAGTGCTGGATATGAGACAGGCTATGGCTACACCTTC.

The chain employs TRBV4-2 and TRBJ2-7; 9 positions match TRBD1. The CDR3 loop spans 15 amino acids. The V and J ends lost 5 bases and 0 bases, in that order; junction bases with no gene match: 5. Germline V CDR1 and CDR2: LGHNA, YNFKEQ. The CDR3 loop is CASSMRDRDSYEQYF. Here the CDR3 DNA reads TGTGCCAGCAGCATGAGGGACAGGGACTCCTACGAGCAGTACTTC.

This clonotype was detected ten times or more. The gene calls are TRBV29-1 and TRBJ2-1; unclear D gene. This CDR3 spans 12 amino acids. Trimming pared 4 bases from V and 12 bases from J, leaving 16 bases between. Per germline, CDR1 SQVTM and CDR2 ANQGSEA. The CDR3 coding sequence is TGCAGCGTTGGGGTCCCGGGTGGTGGGCAGTTCTTC. The encoded protein is CSVGVPGGGQFF.

The chain combines TRBV3-1 with TRBJ2-5; 7 bases are shared with TRBD1. This CDR3 region has 16 residues. CDR1 is LGHDT and CDR2 is YNNKEL in the germline V gene (reference sequence). J lost 4 bases, V lost 2 bases, and 10 bases had no gene match. CDR3 nucleotide sequence: TGTGCCAGCAGCCAACTGGACAGGCTAATGGGAGAGACCCAGTACTTC. It is translated as CASSQLDRLMGETQYF.

This clonotype was counted only a few times. V is TRBV3-1 and J is TRBJ2-7, with a possible D match to TRBD2 (6 bases). Germline V gives CDR1 LGHDT, CDR2 YNNKEL (reference sequence). Trimming removed 4 bases at V and 3 bases at J, with 25 bases between. This CDR3 is 18 amino acids long. In DNA form, the CDR3 reads TGTGCCAGCAGCCCTCGCGGAGTGGGCGGGAATACCTACTACGAGCAGTACTTC. The encoded protein is CASSPRGVGGNTYYEQYF.

V gene TRBV15 combines with J gene TRBJ2-7; D remains ambiguous. The better agreement between TRBJ2-5 and the DNA end casts doubt on the J call. Per the germline V gene, CDR1 is LNHNV and CDR2 is YYDKDF (reference sequence). The CDR3 runs to 14 residues. CDR3 coding DNA: TGTGCCACCAGCAGAGATCAGACTGGGGAGACCCAGTACTTC. Amino acids: CATSRDQTGETQYF.

This clonotype was counted only a few times. The chain has TRBV6-5 and TRBJ1-4; D remains unclear. This CDR3 is built from 14 residues. Germline V lookup: CDR1 MNHEY, CDR2 SVGAGI. The V and J ends lost 5 bases and 7 bases respectively, with 14 bases between them. This CDR3 is CASSPDPGGEKLFF. The CDR3 DNA follows: TGTGCCAGCAGTCCGGACCCGGGCGGTGAAAAACTGTTTTTT.

The chain is built from TRBV20-1 and TRBJ2-3, with 11 bases identical to TRBD2. The length of the CDR3 is 15 residues. V shed 0 bases, J shed 4 bases, and the junction held 3 bases outside the gene matches. Germline values: CDR1 DFQATT, CDR2 SNEGSKA (reference sequence). The chain's CDR3 is CSARDGGLAADTQYF. CDR3 in DNA: TGCAGTGCTAGAGATGGGGGACTAGCGGCAGATACGCAGTATTTT.

A few counts support this clonotype. The rearrangement joins TRBV28 to TRBJ1-5; D gene unclear. CDR3 length: 13 amino acids. V lost 4 bases and J 3 bases, leaving 7 bases between the germline ends. Germline V gives CDR1 MDHEN, CDR2 SYDVKM. The chain's CDR3 is CASSSSDNQPQHF. As DNA, the CDR3 is TGTGCCAGCAGTTCCTCCGACAATCAGCCCCAGCATTTT.

This clonotype was observed at least ten times. The chain joins TRBV7-2 to TRBJ2-3; 10 bases fit TRBD2. CDR1 and CDR2 from the germline V gene are SGHTA and FQGNSA. With V trimmed by 1 base and J by 2 bases, 6 bases remained unmatched. The CDR3 is made up of 17 amino acids. The chain's CDR3 is CASSLGASGGNTDTQYF. The DNA of the CDR3 is TGTGCCAGCAGCTTAGGGGCTAGCGGGGGAAACACAGATACGCAGTATTTT. The full variable domain, completed using reference TRBV7-2 and TRBJ2-3, is GAGVSQSPSNKVTEKGKDVELRCDPISGHTALYWYRQSLGQGLEFLIYFQGNSAPDKSGLPSDRFSAERTGGSVSTLTIQRTQQEDSAVYLCASSLGASGGNTDTQYFGPGTRLTVL.

There are a few counts of this clonotype. This sequence joins TRBV18 and TRBJ2-5; D assignment may be TRBD1 or TRBD2 (5 bases each). Looked up from germline, CDR1 is KGHSH and CDR2 is LQKENI. Trimming left V 3 bases short and J 1 base short, with 12 bases between. This CDR3 is built from 15 residues. CDR3 in DNA: TGTGCCAGCTCACCGAGGGACGGACTCCAAGAGACCCAGTACTTC. Residues: CASSPRDGLQETQYF.

The chain couples TRBV15 to TRBJ2-5; 11 bases line up with TRBD2. Germline loops: CDR1 LNHNV, CDR2 YYDKDF (reference sequence). V shed 0 bases, J shed 9 bases, and the junction held 9 bases outside the gene matches. The CDR3 sequence is 16 residues long. The CDR3 DNA is TGTGCCACCAGCAGAGATTTAGCGGGGGGGCACGAGGCCCAGTACTTC. It translates to CATSRDLAGGHEAQYF.

This clonotype has a single count. As DNA, the CDR3 is TGTGCCAGCAGCTACGGGACAGGGGTGACCGGGGAGCTGTTTTTT. It codes for CASSYGTGVTGELFF. The genes are TRBV3-1 and TRBJ2-2; 10 bases line up with TRBD1. Germline V gene sequence: CDR1 LGHDT, CDR2 YNNKEL (reference sequence). The CDR3 totals 15 residues. V gave up 5 bases and J gave up 5 bases; unmatched junction bases: 5.

This chain joins TRBV20-1 and TRBJ2-7, with TRBD2 matching over 14 bases. After removal of 3 bases from V and 3 bases from J, the junction contained 7 bases not matched to a gene. Germline CDR1 reads DFQATT; CDR2 reads SNEGSKA (reference sequence). CDR3 length: 16 residues. The CDR3 spells CSASPGLAGVGYEQYF. In nucleotides, the CDR3 is TGCAGTGCTAGCCCGGGACTAGCGGGAGTGGGCTACGAGCAGTACTTC.

This chain joins TRBV5-4 and TRBJ1-4; TRBD1 agrees at 7 bases. Looked up from germline, CDR1 is SGHNT and CDR2 is YYREEE (reference sequence). This CDR3 comprises 14 residues. Germline trimming cut 4 bases from V and 5 bases from J; bases unmatched to any gene: 5. CDR3 DNA sequence: TGTGCCAGCAGCGACCGGGACAGAAATGAAAAACTGTTTTTT. It yields the protein CASSDRDRNEKLFF.

This chain links TRBV2 with TRBJ2-5; D is possibly TRBD1 (6 bases). The V end lost 5 bases, the J end lost 2 bases, and 9 bases lay between the germline ends. CDR1 is SNHLY and CDR2 is FYNNEI in the germline V gene. The CDR3 is 13 residues long. The CDR3, as DNA: TGTGCCAGCAGTAGGGGGACACAAGAGACCCAGTACTTC. It translates to CASSRGTQETQYF. Supplemented by reference TRBV2 and TRBJ2-5, the full variable domain reads EPEVTQTPSHQVTQMGQEVILRCVPISNHLYFYWYRQILGQKVEFLVSFYNNEISEKSEIFDDQFSVERPDGSNFTLKIRSTKLEDSAMYFCASSRGTQETQYFGPGTRLLVL.

V and J are TRBV12-3 or TRBV12-4 and TRBJ1-4; 8 bases are a match to TRBD1. V gave up 1 base and J gave up 7 bases; unmatched junction bases: 5. CDR3 length: 15 amino acids. The CDR3 coding sequence is TGTGCCAGCAGTTTAGGGGACAGGCAAGGTGAAAAACTGTTTTTT. The encoded protein is CASSLGDRQGEKLFF.

J is TRBJ2-2 and V is TRBV6-2 or TRBV6-3, with D hard to call. The CDR3 length is 14 residues. V was clipped by 2 bases and J by 7 bases, with 11 bases between them. CDR1 MNHEY and CDR2 SVGEGT come from the germline V gene. For the CDR3, the DNA is TGTGCCAGCAGTTACGCCTTTGGCGGCGGGGAGCTGTTTTTT. Protein: CASSYAFGGGELFF.

The chain employs TRBV6-5 and TRBJ2-1; 10 bases line up with TRBD2. The CDR3 sequence is 17 residues long. V dropped 0 bases and J dropped 7; count of bases not matched to a gene: 9. Germline CDR1 and CDR2: MNHEY and SVGAGI. Here the CDR3 DNA reads TGTGCCAGCAGTTACTCGAGTGCCAGCGGGAGGGAAAATGAGCAGTTCTTC. Translation gives CASSYSSASGRENEQFF.

This chain links TRBV12-3 or TRBV12-4 with TRBJ1-2, with a weak D call TRBD1 (5 bases). There are 13 residues in the CDR3. The germline V and J ends were trimmed by 6 bases and 3 bases, with 11 bases remaining between them. In nucleotides, the CDR3 is TGTGCCAGCAGGCGGGGCGAGTACTATGGCTACACCTTC. Amino acid sequence: CASRRGEYYGYTF.

This CDR3 reads CASRRTSEETQYF. The CDR3 DNA sequence: TGTGCCAGCAGAAGAACTAGCGAAGAGACCCAGTACTTC. The chain is built from TRBV12-3 or TRBV12-4 and TRBJ2-5; 7 nucleotides line up with TRBD2. There are 13 residues in the CDR3. V lost 6 bases and J lost 3; bases outside the gene matches: 4.

This clonotype has more than one count but fewer than ten. The V call is TRBV4-2, the J call TRBJ2-1; D is perhaps TRBD2 (5 bases). Germline V lookup: CDR1 LGHNA, CDR2 YNFKEQ. Trimming left V 0 bases short and J 6 bases short, with 12 bases between. CDR3 length: 15 amino acids. CDR3 DNA: TGTGCCAGCAGCCAAGATGGAGGAGGTCTCAATGAGCAGTTCTTC. Amino acids: CASSQDGGGLNEQFF.